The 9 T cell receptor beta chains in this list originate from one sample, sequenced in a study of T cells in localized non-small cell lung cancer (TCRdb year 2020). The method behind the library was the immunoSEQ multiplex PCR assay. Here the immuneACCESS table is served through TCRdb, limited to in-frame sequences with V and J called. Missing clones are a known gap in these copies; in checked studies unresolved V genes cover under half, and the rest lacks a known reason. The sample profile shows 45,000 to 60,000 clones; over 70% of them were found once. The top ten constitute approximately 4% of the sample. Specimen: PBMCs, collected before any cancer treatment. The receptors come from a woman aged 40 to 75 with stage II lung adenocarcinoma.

CDR3 region: CASSFWTGLNIQYF. For the CDR3, the DNA is TGTGCCAGCAGCTTCTGGACAGGGCTGAACATTCAGTACTTC. V usage is TRBV11-2 and J usage is TRBJ2-4; 8 positions agree with TRBD1. CDR1 and CDR2 (germline): SGHAT, FQNNGV. Losses at the gene ends were 3 bases for V and 7 bases for J; bases not matched to a gene: 5. CDR3 size: 14 residues.

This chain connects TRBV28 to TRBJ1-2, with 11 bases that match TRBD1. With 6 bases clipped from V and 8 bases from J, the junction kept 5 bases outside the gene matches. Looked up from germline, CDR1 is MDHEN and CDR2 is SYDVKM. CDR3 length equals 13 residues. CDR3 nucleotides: TGTGCCAGCAGCCTGGGACAGGGGGGAGGCTACACCTTC. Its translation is CASSLGQGGGYTF.

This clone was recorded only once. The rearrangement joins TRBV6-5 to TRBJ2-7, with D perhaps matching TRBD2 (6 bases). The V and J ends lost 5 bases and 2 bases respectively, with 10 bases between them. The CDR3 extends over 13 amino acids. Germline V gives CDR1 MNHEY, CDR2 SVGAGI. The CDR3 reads CASSGGVTYEQYF. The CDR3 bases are TGTGCCAGCAGTGGCGGGGTTACCTACGAGCAGTACTTC.

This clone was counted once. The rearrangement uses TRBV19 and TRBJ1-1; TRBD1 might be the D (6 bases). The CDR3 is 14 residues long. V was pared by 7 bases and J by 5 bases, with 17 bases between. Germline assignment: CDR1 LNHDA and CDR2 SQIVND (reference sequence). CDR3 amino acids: CASTLIQGRTEAFF. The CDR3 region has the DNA TGTGCCAGTACCCTAATACAGGGCCGGACTGAAGCTTTCTTT.

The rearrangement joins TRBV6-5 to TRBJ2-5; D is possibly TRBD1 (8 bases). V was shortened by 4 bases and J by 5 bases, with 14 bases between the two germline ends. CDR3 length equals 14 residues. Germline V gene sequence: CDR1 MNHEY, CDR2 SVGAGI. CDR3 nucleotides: TGTGCCAGCAGTTCAAACAGGGGGGGGGAGACCCAGTACTTC. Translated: CASSSNRGGETQYF.

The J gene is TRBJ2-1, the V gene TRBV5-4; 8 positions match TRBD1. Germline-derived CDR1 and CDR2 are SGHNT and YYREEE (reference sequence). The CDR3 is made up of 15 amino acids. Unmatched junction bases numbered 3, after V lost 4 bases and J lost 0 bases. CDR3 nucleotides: TGTGCCAGCAGCCGGACAGGGACCTCCTACAATGAGCAGTTCTTC. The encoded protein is CASSRTGTSYNEQFF. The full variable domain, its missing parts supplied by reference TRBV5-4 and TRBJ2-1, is ETGVTQSPTHLIKTRGQQVTLRCSSQSGHNTVSWYQQALGQGPQFIFQYYREEENGRGNFPPRFSGLQFPNYSSELNVNALELDDSALYLCASSRTGTSYNEQFFGPGTRLTVL.

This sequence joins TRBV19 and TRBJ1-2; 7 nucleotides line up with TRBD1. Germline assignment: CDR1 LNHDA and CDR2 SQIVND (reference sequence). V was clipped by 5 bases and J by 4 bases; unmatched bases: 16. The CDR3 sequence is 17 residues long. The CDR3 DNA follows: TGTGCCAGTAGTCGCCGGGACAGCATCTTAGCCTCCTATGGCTACACCTTC. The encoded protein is CASSRRDSILASYGYTF.

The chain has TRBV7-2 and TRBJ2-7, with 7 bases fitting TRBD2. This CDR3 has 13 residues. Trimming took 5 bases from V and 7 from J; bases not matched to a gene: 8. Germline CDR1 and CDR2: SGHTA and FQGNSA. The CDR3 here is CASSPDWTREQYF. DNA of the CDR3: TGTGCCAGCAGCCCCGACTGGACTAGGGAGCAGTACTTC.

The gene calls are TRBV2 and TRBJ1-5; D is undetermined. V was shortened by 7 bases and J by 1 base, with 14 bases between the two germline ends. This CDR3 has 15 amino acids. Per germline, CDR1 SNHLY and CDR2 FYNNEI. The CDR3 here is CASKREMESNQPQHF. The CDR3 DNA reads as TGTGCCAGCAAACGGGAGATGGAGAGCAATCAGCCCCAGCATTTT.